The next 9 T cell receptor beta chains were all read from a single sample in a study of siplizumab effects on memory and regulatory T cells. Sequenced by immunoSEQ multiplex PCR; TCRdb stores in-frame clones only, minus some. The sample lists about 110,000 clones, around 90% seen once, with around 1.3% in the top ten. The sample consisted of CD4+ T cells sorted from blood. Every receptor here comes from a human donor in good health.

The CDR3 region is CASSEGPTVVYGYTF. The CDR3 DNA sequence: TGTGCCAGCAGTGAAGGGCCTACCGTCGTCTATGGCTACACCTTC. The chain couples TRBV2 to TRBJ1-2; no clear D gene. Trimming cost V 1 base and J 4 bases, with 13 bases left between them. The germline CDR1 and CDR2 sequences are SNHLY and FYNNEI. This CDR3 comprises 15 residues. The full variable domain, its missing parts supplied by reference TRBV2 and TRBJ1-2, is EPEVTQTPSHQVTQMGQEVILRCVPISNHLYFYWYRQILGQKVEFLVSFYNNEISEKSEIFDDQFSVERPDGSNFTLKIRSTKLEDSAMYFCASSEGPTVVYGYTFGSGTRLTVV.

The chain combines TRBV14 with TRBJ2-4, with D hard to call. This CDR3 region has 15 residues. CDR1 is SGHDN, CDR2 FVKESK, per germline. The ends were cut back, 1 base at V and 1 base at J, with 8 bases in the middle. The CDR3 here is CASSQGRKAKNIQYF. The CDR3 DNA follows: TGTGCCAGCAGCCAAGGAAGGAAGGCCAAAAACATTCAGTACTTC.

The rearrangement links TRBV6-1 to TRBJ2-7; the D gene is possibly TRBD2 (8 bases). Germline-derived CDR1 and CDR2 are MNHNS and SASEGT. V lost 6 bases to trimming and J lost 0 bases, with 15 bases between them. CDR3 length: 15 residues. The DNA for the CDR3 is TGTGCCAGCAGGGCGACAGGGACTAGCTCCTACGAGCAGTACTTC. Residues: CASRATGTSSYEQYF.

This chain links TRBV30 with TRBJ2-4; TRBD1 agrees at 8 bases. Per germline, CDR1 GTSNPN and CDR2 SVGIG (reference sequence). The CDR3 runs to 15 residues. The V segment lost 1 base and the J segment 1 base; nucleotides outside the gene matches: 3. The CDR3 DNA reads TGTGCCTGGAGTGGGACAGGGTGGGCCAAAAACATTCAGTACTTC. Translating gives CAWSGTGWAKNIQYF.

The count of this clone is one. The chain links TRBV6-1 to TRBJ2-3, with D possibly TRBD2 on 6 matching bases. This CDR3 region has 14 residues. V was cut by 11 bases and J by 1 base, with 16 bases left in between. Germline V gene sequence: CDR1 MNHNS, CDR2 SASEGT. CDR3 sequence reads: CASNGGRGTDTQYF. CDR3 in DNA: TGTGCCTCCAACGGGGGTCGGGGCACAGATACGCAGTATTTT.

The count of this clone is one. The CDR3, as DNA: TGTGCCAGCAGCCAGGCTAGCGGGTATTCAGATACGCAGTATTTT. Translation: CASSQASGYSDTQYF. The genes are TRBV7-6 and TRBJ2-3; 8 bases are shared with TRBD2. Germline V CDR1 and CDR2: SGHVS, FNYEAQ. The trim removed 5 bases at V and 4 bases at J, leaving 8 bases unmatched. The CDR3 totals 15 residues.

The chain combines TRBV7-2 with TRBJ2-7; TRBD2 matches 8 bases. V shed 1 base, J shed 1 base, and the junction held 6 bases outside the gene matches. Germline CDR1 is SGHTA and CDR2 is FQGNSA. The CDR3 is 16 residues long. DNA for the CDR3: TGTGCCAGCAGCTTAGGGCTAGCGGGCCGATCCTACGAGCAGTACTTC. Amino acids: CASSLGLAGRSYEQYF.

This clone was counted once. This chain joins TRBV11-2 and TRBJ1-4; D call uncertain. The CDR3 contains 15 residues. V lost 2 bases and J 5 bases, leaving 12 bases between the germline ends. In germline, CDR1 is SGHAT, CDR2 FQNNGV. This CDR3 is CASSLIGLLNEKLFF. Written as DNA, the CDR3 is TGTGCCAGCAGCTTAATAGGCCTACTCAATGAAAAACTGTTTTTT.

CDR3 coding DNA: TGTGCCAGCAGTGCCCGGGGGCTAAACTCCTACGAGCAGTACTTC. It codes for CASSARGLNSYEQYF. The rearrangement uses TRBV27 and TRBJ2-7, with D perhaps assigned TRBD1 or TRBD2 (6 bases each). Trimming took 5 bases from V and 0 from J, leaving 14 bases between them. The CDR3 has 15 residues. CDR1 and CDR2 (germline): MNHEY, SMNVEV (reference sequence).